This T cell receptor (beta chain) was profiled in a study of neurological immune-mediated disorders. Study-wide findings and caveats: Patients with HTLV-1-associated myelopathy had the highest level of TCR clonal expansion, whereas patients with multiple sclerosis had the lowest level, falling beneath the level found in healthy controls.

Individuals who volunteered at a blood bank located in Maryland, USA, made up the group of healthy controls. Unsorted libraries were generated from 2 million PBMCs held at -80 degrees C. This clonotype showed up many times. What it binds is not known. This CDR3 region has 16 residues. V was pared by 4 bases and J by 3 bases, with 5 bases of the junction left unmatched. Germline V CDR1 and CDR2: SGHRS, YFSETQ. Synthesis of cDNA used 5'RACE (with 10-nucleotide random UMIs). One entry per CDR3 protein results from TCRdb running MiXCR on the 5' RACE reads. The sample has about 79,000 distinct CDR3 sequences, roughly 15% seen once.

The sample comprised PBMCs. The genes are TRBV5-1 and TRBJ2-7; 15 bases match TRBD2. The sequence came from a woman aged 50 to 60 in good health. CDR3 coding DNA: TGCGCCAGCAGCGTCGGACTAGCGGGAGGGCTCTACGAGCAGTACTTC. Translating it yields CASSVGLAGGLYEQYF.